This T cell receptor beta chain was captured by sequencing in a study of T cells in localized non-small cell lung cancer. This CDR3 is built from 13 residues. The ends were cut back, 7 bases at V and 2 bases at J, with 12 bases in the middle. The germline CDR1 and CDR2 sequences are SGHTA and FQGNSA. Turning to this clone: The antigen is not known.

TCRdb keeps only in-frame clones here, not all; method: immunoSEQ multiplex PCR. The table has about 19,000 clones, just over 90% seen once. Findings and limits, study-wide: Researchers found a median approximately 55 of the top 100 tumor clones in adjacent lung. Prolonged overall survival went with higher T cell density in the blood. Uninvolved adjacent lung showed higher T cell clonality than tumor.

Sequencing was performed on peripheral blood, taken before any cancer treatment. The chain combines TRBV7-2 with TRBJ2-7; D tentatively reads TRBD1 or TRBD2 (5 bases each). The source is a male donor older than 55 with stage I squamous cell lung carcinoma. The chain's CDR3 is CASTQGAAYEQYF. The CDR3 DNA sequence: TGTGCCAGCACCCAGGGAGCCGCCTACGAGCAGTACTTC.